This TCR beta chain was sequenced during a study of cytomegalovirus exposure and HLA in healthy donors. The study, taken as a whole, reports: Another analysis was done later, and it associated 15,000 to 20,000 TCR beta sequences with HLA alleles at 0.05 false discovery rate. Diagnosis of cytomegalovirus status made by the classifier reportedly showed high specificity and sensitivity. As immune exposure information, only CMV serostatus was available.

In the case of this clone: Its matching antigen is unknown.

PCR used 60 Vbeta primers and 13 Jbeta primers. Sequenced by immunoSEQ multiplex PCR; TCRdb stores in-frame clones only, minus some. The repertoire holds more than 90,000 clones, roughly 80% seen once, with more than 20% in the top ten. The sequenced material came from PBMCs. The clonotype comes from a man aged 30 to 45 in good health and CMV-seropositive.

The CDR3 DNA is TGCGCCAGCAGCGCTGCCGGCGGGGGGCGAGGAAACACCATATATTTT. Encoded protein: CASSAAGGGRGNTIYF. The J gene is TRBJ1-3, the V gene TRBV5-1; D is perhaps TRBD1 (6 bases). CDR1 is SGHRS, CDR2 YFSETQ, per germline. Trimming removed 4 bases at V and 4 bases at J, with 18 bases between. The CDR3 is 16 amino acids.